This T cell receptor (beta chain) was profiled in a study of cytomegalovirus exposure and HLA in healthy donors. Whole-study results and caveats: Presence/absence analyses rested on an assumption that sequencing depth was roughly uniform across donors.

Among the donors, all were healthy bone marrow donors. The PCR had 60 Vbeta and 13 Jbeta primers. Sequencing was performed with immunoSEQ multiplex PCR; in TCRdb, only in-frame clones are kept and a portion is missing. Of a few hundred thousand clones listed, around 90% are singletons. The germline V gene has CDR1 MNHEY and CDR2 SMNVEV (reference sequence). Trimming at V came to 5 bases and at J to 8 bases, leaving 15 bases not matched to a gene. The CDR3 extends over 17 amino acids. Worth noting for this clone: Antigen specificity is unknown.

The chain carries TRBV27 and TRBJ1-4; 9 positions match TRBD1. The receptor was isolated from a girl aged 2-10 years in good health and CMV-seronegative. Sequences were obtained from PBMCs. The DNA of the CDR3 is TGTGCCAGCAGTAACCGTCCTGGGACAGGGACGAGCGAAAAACTGTTTTTT. Protein sequence: CASSNRPGTGTSEKLFF.